This T cell receptor beta chain came from a study of blood T cell repertoires in COVID-19. The CDR3 sequence is 13 residues long. Between the trimmed V and J ends, which lost 6 bases and 0 bases, there was a span of 8 bases. The germline V gene encodes CDR1 MNHNY and CDR2 SVGAGI (reference sequence). Sequenced by immunoSEQ multiplex PCR; TCRdb stores in-frame clones only, minus some. The sample carries under 350,000 clones, around 87% recorded once. The source material was peripheral blood. The V and J genes are TRBV6-6 and TRBJ2-5; D remains unclear. This sequence originates from a man aged 70 or older with acute or convalescent COVID-19. CDR3 DNA sequence: TGTGCCAGCAGGACAACGTACCAAGAGACCCAGTACTTC. Protein sequence: CASRTTYQETQYF.